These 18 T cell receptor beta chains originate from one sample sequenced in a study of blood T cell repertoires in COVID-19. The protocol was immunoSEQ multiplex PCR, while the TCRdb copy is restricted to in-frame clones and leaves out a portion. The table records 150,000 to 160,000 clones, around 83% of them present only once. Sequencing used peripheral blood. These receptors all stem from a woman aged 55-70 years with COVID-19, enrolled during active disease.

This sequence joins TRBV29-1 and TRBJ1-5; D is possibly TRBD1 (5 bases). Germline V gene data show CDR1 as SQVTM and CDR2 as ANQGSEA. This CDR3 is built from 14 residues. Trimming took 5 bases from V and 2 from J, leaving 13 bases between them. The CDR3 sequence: CSVPAQGGNQPQHF. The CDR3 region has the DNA TGCAGCGTTCCCGCCCAAGGGGGCAATCAGCCCCAGCATTTT. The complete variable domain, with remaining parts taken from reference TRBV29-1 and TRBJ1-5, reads SAVISQKPSRDICQRGTSLTIQCQVDSQVTMMFWYRQQPGQSLTLIATANQGSEATYESGFVIDKFPISRPNLTFSTLTVSNMSPEDSSIYLCSVPAQGGNQPQHFGDGTRLSIL.

The CDR3 loop reads CASSLTSLAGGYSSYNEQFF. CDR3 sequence (DNA): TGCGCCAGCAGCTTAACGTCCCTAGCGGGAGGGTACTCCTCCTACAATGAGCAGTTCTTC. The gene calls are TRBV5-1 and TRBJ2-1; 12 nucleotides line up with TRBD2. The junction had 12 bases not matched to a gene; V was cut back by 2 bases and J by 0 bases. Germline assignment: CDR1 SGHRS and CDR2 YFSETQ. CDR3 length: 20 amino acids. The full variable domain, completed using reference TRBV5-1 and TRBJ2-1, is KAGVTQTPRYLIKTRGQQVTLSCSPISGHRSVSWYQQTPGQGLQFLFEYFSETQRNKGNFPGRFSGRQFSNSRSEMNVSTLELGDSALYLCASSLTSLAGGYSSYNEQFFGPGTRLTVL.

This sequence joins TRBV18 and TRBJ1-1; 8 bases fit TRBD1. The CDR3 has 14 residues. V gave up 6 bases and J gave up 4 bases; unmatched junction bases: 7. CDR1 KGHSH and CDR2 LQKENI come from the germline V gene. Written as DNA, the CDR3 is TGTGCCAGCTCTTCAACAGGGGGGAGCACTGAAGCTTTCTTT. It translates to CASSSTGGSTEAFF.

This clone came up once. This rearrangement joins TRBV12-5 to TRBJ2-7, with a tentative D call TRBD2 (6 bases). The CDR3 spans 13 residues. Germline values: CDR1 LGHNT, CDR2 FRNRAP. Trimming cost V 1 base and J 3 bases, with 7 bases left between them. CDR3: CASGLGGLYEQYF. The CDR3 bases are TGTGCTAGTGGTTTGGGGGGACTCTACGAGCAGTACTTC.

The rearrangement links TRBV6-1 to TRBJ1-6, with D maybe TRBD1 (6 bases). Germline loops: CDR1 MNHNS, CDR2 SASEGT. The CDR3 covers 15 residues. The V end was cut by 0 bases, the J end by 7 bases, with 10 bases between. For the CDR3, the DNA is TGTGCCAGCAGTGAAGCCGGGGGGCGGAATTCACCCCTCCACTTT. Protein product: CASSEAGGRNSPLHF.

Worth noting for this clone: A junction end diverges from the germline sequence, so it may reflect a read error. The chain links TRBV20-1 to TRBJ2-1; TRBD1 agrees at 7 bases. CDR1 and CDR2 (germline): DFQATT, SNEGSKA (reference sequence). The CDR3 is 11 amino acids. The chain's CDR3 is CSAHKGAPEVF. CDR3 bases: TGCAGTGCCCACAAGGGGGCCCCCGAAGTCTTC.

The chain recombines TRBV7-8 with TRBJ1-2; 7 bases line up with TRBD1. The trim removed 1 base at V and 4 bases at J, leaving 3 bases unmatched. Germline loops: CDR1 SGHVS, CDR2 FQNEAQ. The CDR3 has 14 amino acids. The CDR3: CASSLGGGVYGYTF. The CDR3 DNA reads TGTGCCAGCAGCTTAGGAGGGGGCGTCTATGGCTACACCTTC.

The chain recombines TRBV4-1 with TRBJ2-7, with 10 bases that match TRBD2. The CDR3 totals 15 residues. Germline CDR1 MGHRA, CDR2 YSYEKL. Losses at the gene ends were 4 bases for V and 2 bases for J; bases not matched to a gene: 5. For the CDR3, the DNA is TGCGCCAGCAGCCCCTCAGCGGGAGGGCCCTACGAGCAGTACTTC. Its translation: CASSPSAGGPYEQYF.

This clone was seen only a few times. Written as DNA, the CDR3 is TGCGCCAGCAGCTTGAACCCAACAGGTCTTAATGAAAAACTGTTTTTT. Protein product: CASSLNPTGLNEKLFF. The V call is TRBV5-1, the J call TRBJ1-4; D might be TRBD1 (5 bases). In germline, CDR1 is SGHRS, CDR2 YFSETQ. Trimming pared 1 base from V and 4 bases from J, leaving 14 bases between. The CDR3 sequence is 16 residues long.

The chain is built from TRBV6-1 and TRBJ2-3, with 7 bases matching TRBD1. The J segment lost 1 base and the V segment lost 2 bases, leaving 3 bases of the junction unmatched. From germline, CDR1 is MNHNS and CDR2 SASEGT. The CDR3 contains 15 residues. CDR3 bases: TGTGCCAGCAGTGAATCAGGGGGACGCACAGATACGCAGTATTTT. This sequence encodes CASSESGGRTDTQYF.

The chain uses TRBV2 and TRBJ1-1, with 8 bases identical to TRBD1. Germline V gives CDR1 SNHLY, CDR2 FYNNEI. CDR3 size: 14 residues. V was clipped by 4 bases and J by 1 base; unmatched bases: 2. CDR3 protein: CASSGQGSNTEAFF. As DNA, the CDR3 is TGTGCCAGCAGTGGACAGGGGTCGAACACTGAAGCTTTCTTT.

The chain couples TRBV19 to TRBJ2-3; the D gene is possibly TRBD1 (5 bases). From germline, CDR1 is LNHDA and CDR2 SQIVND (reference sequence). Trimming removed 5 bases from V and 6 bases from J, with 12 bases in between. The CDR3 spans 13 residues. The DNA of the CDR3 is TGTGCCAGTAGTGACCAGGGTGGGGATACGCAGTATTTT. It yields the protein CASSDQGGDTQYF.

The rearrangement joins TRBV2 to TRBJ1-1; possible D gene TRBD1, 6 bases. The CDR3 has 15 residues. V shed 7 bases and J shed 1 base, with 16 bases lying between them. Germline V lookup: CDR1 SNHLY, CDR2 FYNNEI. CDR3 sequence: CASTGRGGGNTEAFF. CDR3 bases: TGTGCCAGCACCGGCAGGGGCGGTGGGAACACTGAAGCTTTCTTT.

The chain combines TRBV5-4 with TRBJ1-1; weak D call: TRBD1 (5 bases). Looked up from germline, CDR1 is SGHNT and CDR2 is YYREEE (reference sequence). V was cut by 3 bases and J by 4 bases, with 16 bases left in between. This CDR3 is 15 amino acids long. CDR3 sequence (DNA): TGTGCCAGCAGCTCGGAGAGGTGGGGGGGCACTGAAGCTTTCTTT. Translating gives CASSSERWGGTEAFF. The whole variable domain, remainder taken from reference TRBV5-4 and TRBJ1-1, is ETGVTQSPTHLIKTRGQQVTLRCSSQSGHNTVSWYQQALGQGPQFIFQYYREEENGRGNFPPRFSGLQFPNYSSELNVNALELDDSALYLCASSSERWGGTEAFFGQGTRLTVV.

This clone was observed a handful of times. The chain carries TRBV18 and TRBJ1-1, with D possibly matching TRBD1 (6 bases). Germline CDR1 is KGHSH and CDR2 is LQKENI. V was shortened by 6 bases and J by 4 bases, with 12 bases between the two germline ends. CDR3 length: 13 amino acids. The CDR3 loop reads CASSPKQGTEAFF. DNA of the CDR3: TGTGCCAGCTCTCCTAAACAGGGCACTGAAGCTTTCTTT.

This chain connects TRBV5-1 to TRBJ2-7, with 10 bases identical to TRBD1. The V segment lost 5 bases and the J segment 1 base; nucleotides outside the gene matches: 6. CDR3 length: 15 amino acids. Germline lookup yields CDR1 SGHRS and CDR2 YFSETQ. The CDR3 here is CASSRGDRGSYEQYF. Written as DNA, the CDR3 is TGCGCCAGCAGTCGGGGGGACAGGGGTTCCTACGAGCAGTACTTC.

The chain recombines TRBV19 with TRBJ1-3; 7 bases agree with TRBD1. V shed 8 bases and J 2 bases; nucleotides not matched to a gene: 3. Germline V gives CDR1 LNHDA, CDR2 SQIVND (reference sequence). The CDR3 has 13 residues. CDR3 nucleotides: TGTGCCAGTTTTCAGGGGGCTGGAAACACCATATATTTT. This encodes CASFQGAGNTIYF. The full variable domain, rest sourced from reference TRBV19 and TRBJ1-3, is DGGITQSPKYLFRKEGQNVTLSCEQNLNHDAMYWYRQDPGQGLRLIYYSQIVNDFQKGDIAEGYSVSREKKESFPLTVTSAQKNPTAFYLCASFQGAGNTIYFGEGSWLTVV.

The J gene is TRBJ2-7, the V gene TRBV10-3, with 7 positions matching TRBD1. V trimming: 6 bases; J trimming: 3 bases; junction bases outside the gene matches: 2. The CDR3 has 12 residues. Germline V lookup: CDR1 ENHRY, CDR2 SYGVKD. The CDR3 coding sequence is TGTGCCATCAGCCGGGACAGCTACGAGCAGTACTTC. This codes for CAISRDSYEQYF.